One sample yielded the 3 T cell receptor beta chains listed below, sequenced in a study of blood T cell repertoires in COVID-19. Profiled with immunoSEQ multiplex PCR; TCRdb holds only in-frame clones, not every one. The sample lists roughly 80,000 clones, about 86% occurring once. Sequencing was performed on peripheral blood. The receptor source for this set is a man aged 80 or over in a cohort sampled during active COVID-19.

The chain is built from TRBV18 and TRBJ2-1, with a possible D match to TRBD1 (6 bases). The germline V gene has CDR1 KGHSH and CDR2 LQKENI. V lost 4 bases to trimming and J lost 4 bases, with 23 bases between them. This CDR3 is built from 18 residues. The CDR3 DNA is TGTGCCAGCTCACGGGCCGGTGTGGGGGCCCAGAGATACAATGAGCAGTTCTTC. Protein: CASSRAGVGAQRYNEQFF.

This chain joins TRBV5-4 and TRBJ1-3; D is uncertain. The germline gives CDR1 SGHNT, CDR2 YYREEE (reference sequence). With 5 bases removed from V and 3 bases from J, the gap between germline ends came to 12 bases. The CDR3 is 14 amino acids. The DNA for the CDR3 is TGTGCCAGCAGTCTCGACCCAGGTGGAAACACCATATATTTT. It yields the protein CASSLDPGGNTIYF.

The chain carries TRBV6-5 and TRBJ2-2, with D unclear. Per the germline V gene, CDR1 is MNHEY and CDR2 is SVGAGI. The CDR3 consists of 13 residues. Deletions cut 2 bases from V and 8 bases from J, with 9 bases between. CDR3: CASSYRGQGELFF. CDR3 sequence (DNA): TGTGCCAGCAGTTACCGTGGGCAGGGGGAGCTGTTTTTT.